This T cell receptor (beta chain) was recorded in a study of blood T cell repertoires in COVID-19. Study at large: Acute and convalescent COVID-19 samples came from the United States, Italy and Spain.

Method: immunoSEQ multiplex PCR; TCRdb's copy keeps in-frame clones and lacks some. The table has 350,000 or so clones, approximately 82% seen once. The CDR3 spans 15 residues. Looked up from germline, CDR1 is SNHLY and CDR2 is FYNNEI. The V segment lost 6 bases and the J segment 7 bases; nucleotides outside the gene matches: 11. The TCR sequence derives from a man aged 25 to 40 with active or convalescent COVID-19. This rearrangement joins TRBV2 to TRBJ1-5, with 8 bases lining up with TRBD1. Material: peripheral blood. The CDR3 spells CASRRGTGYEQPQHF. CDR3 DNA sequence: TGTGCCAGCAGACGTGGGACAGGATACGAACAGCCCCAGCATTTT.